These 18 T cell receptor beta chains came from one sample sequenced in a study of blood T cell repertoires in COVID-19. Produced via immunoSEQ multiplex PCR; TCRdb's table is partial and in-frame only. The sample shows about 300,000 clones, around 82% of them seen only once. The specimen sequenced was peripheral blood. These receptors were collected from a woman aged 45 to 65 who had recovered from COVID-19.

This chain connects TRBV5-6 to TRBJ1-1; 7 bases match TRBD1. Trimming cost V 5 bases and J 5 bases; bases outside gene matches: 9. CDR3 length: 14 amino acids. Germline CDR1 reads SGHDT; CDR2 reads YYEEEE. CDR3 nucleotide sequence: TGTGCCAGCAGATCGACAGGGACGGGGACTGAAGCTTTCTTT. It specifies CASRSTGTGTEAFF.

This clone was seen once. The gene calls are TRBV6-2 or TRBV6-3 and TRBJ1-2; D unclear. V was shortened by 1 base and J by 6 bases, with 6 bases between the two germline ends. CDR3 length equals 12 residues. Germline V gene data show CDR1 as MNHEY and CDR2 as SVGEGT. The CDR3 loop reads CASSYWTDGYTF. The CDR3 region has the DNA TGTGCCAGCAGTTACTGGACTGATGGCTACACCTTC.

The chain recombines TRBV11-1 with TRBJ2-7; D not resolved. The CDR3 runs to 14 residues. From germline, CDR1 is SGHAT and CDR2 FQDESV (reference sequence). V lost 1 base to trimming and J lost 4 bases, with 11 bases between them. DNA of the CDR3: TGTGCCAGCAGCTTAGAACACCTCGGGTACGAGCAGTACTTC. It encodes CASSLEHLGYEQYF.

The J gene is TRBJ1-4, the V gene TRBV28; 9 nucleotides agree with TRBD1. Germline trimming cut 6 bases from V and 7 bases from J; bases unmatched to any gene: 9. The CDR3 runs to 15 residues. CDR1 MDHEN and CDR2 SYDVKM come from the germline V gene. CDR3 sequence: CASSLKTGGGEKLFF. As DNA, the CDR3 is TGTGCCAGCAGCCTCAAAACAGGGGGCGGTGAAAAACTGTTTTTT.

This clone was picked up a small number of times. V usage is TRBV2 and J usage is TRBJ1-5, with a tentative D call TRBD1 (6 bases). Germline lookup yields CDR1 SNHLY and CDR2 FYNNEI. The CDR3 totals 14 residues. The germline V and J ends were trimmed by 4 bases and 5 bases, with 12 bases remaining between them. CDR3 coding DNA: TGTGCCAGCAGTGCTACAGGGAACGATCAGCCCCAGCATTTT. Translated, it gives CASSATGNDQPQHF.

The rearrangement uses TRBV4-1 and TRBJ1-6; a possible D gene is TRBD1 (5 bases). The CDR3 has 19 residues. Looked up from germline, CDR1 is MGHRA and CDR2 is YSYEKL. Trimming cost V 0 bases and J 8 bases, with 23 bases left between them. The CDR3 DNA reads as TGCGCCAGCAGCCAAGATGGGCAGGGAGGGATGGGGAGCTATTCACCCCTCCACTTT. This sequence encodes CASSQDGQGGMGSYSPLHF.

J is TRBJ2-4 and V is TRBV5-1; D gene unclear. CDR1 and CDR2 (germline): SGHRS, YFSETQ. The CDR3 covers 14 residues. The germline V and J ends were trimmed by 4 bases and 0 bases, with 8 bases remaining between them. The CDR3 reads CASSPTVAKNIQYF. In DNA form, the CDR3 reads TGCGCCAGCAGCCCAACGGTAGCCAAAAACATTCAGTACTTC. The full variable domain, its missing parts supplied by reference TRBV5-1 and TRBJ2-4, is KAGVTQTPRYLIKTRGQQVTLSCSPISGHRSVSWYQQTPGQGLQFLFEYFSETQRNKGNFPGRFSGRQFSNSRSEMNVSTLELGDSALYLCASSPTVAKNIQYFGAGTRLSVL.

The CDR3 DNA follows: TGCGCCAGCAGCTTGGCGGGGGGCAGGGACATTCAGTACTTC. This translates into CASSLAGGRDIQYF. The rearrangement uses TRBV5-1 and TRBJ2-4; possible D gene TRBD2, 7 bases. The CDR3 sequence is 14 residues long. Trimming left V 0 bases short and J 8 bases short, with 12 bases between. CDR1 and CDR2 from the germline V gene are SGHRS and YFSETQ.

The chain recombines TRBV19 with TRBJ1-2, with 8 bases lining up with TRBD1. J was trimmed by 0 bases and V by 7 bases; bases with no gene match: 4. The CDR3 totals 14 residues. Per the germline V gene, CDR1 is LNHDA and CDR2 is SQIVND (reference sequence). In DNA form, the CDR3 reads TGTGCCAGTAACCGACAGGGGCCTAACTATGGCTACACCTTC. Its translation: CASNRQGPNYGYTF.

The rearrangement joins TRBV19 to TRBJ1-5; possibly TRBD1 for D (6 bases). The germline gives CDR1 LNHDA, CDR2 SQIVND (reference sequence). The V end was cut by 5 bases, the J end by 7 bases, with 12 bases between. This CDR3 is 13 amino acids long. CDR3 region: CASSPGGGQPQHF. The DNA of the CDR3 is TGTGCCAGTAGTCCGGGGGGCGGCCAGCCCCAGCATTTT.

The rearrangement joins TRBV2 to TRBJ1-6, with TRBD1 matching over 9 bases. This CDR3 contains 16 residues. Trimming cost V 6 bases and J 6 bases; bases outside gene matches: 9. In germline, CDR1 is SNHLY, CDR2 FYNNEI. CDR3 DNA: TGTGCCAGCAGGAGGGACAGGGCTTTGTTTAATTCACCCCTCCACTTT. Translation: CASRRDRALFNSPLHF.

The CDR3 is CASSSMDRTTSYEQYF. The CDR3 nucleotides are TGCGCCAGCAGCTCGATGGACAGGACGACATCCTACGAGCAGTACTTC. The V and J genes are TRBV5-1 and TRBJ2-7, with 7 nucleotides matching TRBD1. J lost 1 base, V lost 3 bases, and 10 bases had no gene match. CDR3 size: 16 residues. Germline values: CDR1 SGHRS, CDR2 YFSETQ.

This chain links TRBV2 with TRBJ2-7; D is undetermined. The length of the CDR3 is 11 residues. The germline V and J ends were trimmed by 6 bases and 3 bases, with 6 bases remaining between them. The germline CDR1 and CDR2 sequences are SNHLY and FYNNEI. The CDR3 DNA is TGTGCCAGCAGCCCTAGCTACGAGCAGTACTTC. Translated: CASSPSYEQYF.

V usage is TRBV29-1 and J usage is TRBJ2-2; 8 bases map to TRBD2. Germline CDR1 is SQVTM and CDR2 is ANQGSEA. V was pared by 1 base and J by 6 bases, with 13 bases of the junction left unmatched. The CDR3 extends over 17 amino acids. The CDR3 here is CSVEGLGGGLSPGELFF. The CDR3 DNA follows: TGCAGCGTTGAAGGTTTGGGCGGGGGGTTAAGCCCCGGGGAGCTGTTTTTT.

This sequence joins TRBV20-1 and TRBJ1-3, with D uncertain. CDR1 is DFQATT, CDR2 SNEGSKA, per germline (reference sequence). With 6 bases removed from V and 0 bases from J, the gap between germline ends came to 3 bases. The CDR3 is made up of 11 amino acids. CDR3 protein: CSANSGNTIYF. As DNA, the CDR3 is TGCAGTGCCAACTCTGGAAACACCATATATTTT.

The chain links TRBV27 to TRBJ2-7, with 11 bases fitting TRBD1. Germline values: CDR1 MNHEY, CDR2 SMNVEV (reference sequence). The CDR3 has 15 amino acids. With 3 bases clipped from V and 6 bases from J, the junction kept 7 bases outside the gene matches. The CDR3 is CASSFSLGTGGEQYF. CDR3 nucleotides: TGTGCCAGCAGTTTCTCGTTGGGGACAGGGGGCGAGCAGTACTTC.

The chain combines TRBV7-2 with TRBJ2-3; 11 bases fit TRBD2. This CDR3 contains 18 residues. Trimming removed 4 bases from V and 0 bases from J; junction bases left unmatched: 9. Germline V gives CDR1 SGHTA, CDR2 FQGNSA. The CDR3 bases are TGTGCCAGCAGCTCCCCTGGGACTAGCGGCTCTAGCACAGATACGCAGTATTTT. Translating gives CASSSPGTSGSSTDTQYF.

This chain connects TRBV29-1 to TRBJ2-5; D perhaps matches TRBD1 (6 bases). Germline loops: CDR1 SQVTM, CDR2 ANQGSEA. Deletions cut 6 bases from V and 3 bases from J, with 14 bases between. The CDR3 consists of 13 residues. CDR3 sequence: CSVQGQQKETQYF. The CDR3, as DNA: TGCAGCGTCCAGGGGCAGCAAAAAGAGACCCAGTACTTC.